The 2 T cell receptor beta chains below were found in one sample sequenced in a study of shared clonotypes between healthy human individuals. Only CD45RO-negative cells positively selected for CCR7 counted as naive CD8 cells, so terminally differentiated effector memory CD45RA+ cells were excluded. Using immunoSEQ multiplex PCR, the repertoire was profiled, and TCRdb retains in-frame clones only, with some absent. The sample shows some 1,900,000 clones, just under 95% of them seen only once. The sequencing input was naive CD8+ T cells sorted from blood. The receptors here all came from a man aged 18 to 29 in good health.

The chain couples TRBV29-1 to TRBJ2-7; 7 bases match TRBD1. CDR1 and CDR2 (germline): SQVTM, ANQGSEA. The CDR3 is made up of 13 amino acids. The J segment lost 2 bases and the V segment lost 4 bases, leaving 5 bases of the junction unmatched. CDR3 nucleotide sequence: TGCAGCGTTGGACGGGACAGAGCCTACGAGCAGTACTTC. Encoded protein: CSVGRDRAYEQYF.

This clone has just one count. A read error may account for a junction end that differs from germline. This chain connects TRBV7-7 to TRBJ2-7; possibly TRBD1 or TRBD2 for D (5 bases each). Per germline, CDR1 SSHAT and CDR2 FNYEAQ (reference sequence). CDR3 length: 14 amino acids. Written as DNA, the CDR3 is TGTGCTAGCAGCTTAGGACTGTGGGACGGGGAGCAGTACTTC. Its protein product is CASSLGLWDGEQYF.